The 19 T cell receptor beta chains presented below share a single source sample, sequenced in a study of spatial heterogeneity in lung cancer. This sample's time point: sample taken at primary tumor resection. Using its own MiXCR run on the 5' RACE reads, TCRdb lists one record per CDR3 protein. The sample consists of roughly 5,000 distinct CDR3 sequences, less than 40% of them appearing once. Their target antigens are unknown. Study-wide points: Counts of expanded alpha and beta TCRs within tumors tracked the tumor nonsynonymous mutation count.

Sequences were derived from lung tumor tissue, sampled at surgery. The receptor set was obtained from a male donor with early-stage non-small cell lung cancer.

The chain uses TRBV29-1 and TRBJ1-1; D ambiguous. Between the trimmed V and J ends, which lost 4 bases and 2 bases, there was a span of 14 bases. Germline CDR1 is SQVTM and CDR2 is ANQGSEA. The CDR3 runs 14 residues. CDR3 nucleotide sequence: TGCAGCGTTGTCCCCCGGATGCGCAACACTGAAGCTTTCTTT. The encoded protein is CSVVPRMRNTEAFF.

The sample holds a few counts of this clonotype. The chain uses TRBV28 and TRBJ1-6, with 7 bases identical to TRBD1. The germline V gene encodes CDR1 MDHEN and CDR2 SYDVKM. The CDR3 is 15 residues long. The V and J ends lost 5 bases and 9 bases, in that order; junction bases with no gene match: 10. CDR3 amino acids: CASSQRQGSRSPLHF. As DNA, the CDR3 is TGTGCCAGCAGTCAAAGACAGGGCAGTCGTTCACCCCTCCACTTT.

By sample fraction, this clonotype is medium-sized. The V gene is TRBV7-2, the J gene TRBJ1-6; D is perhaps TRBD1 (5 bases). CDR1 and CDR2 (germline): SGHTA, FQGNSA. The CDR3 is 13 amino acids. V was cut by 5 bases and J by 10 bases, with 12 bases left in between. The CDR3 DNA is TGTGCCAGCAGCGTTACTAGGGACTCACCCCTCCACTTT. This gives the protein CASSVTRDSPLHF. Variable domain in full (rest from reference TRBV7-2 and TRBJ1-6): GAGVSQSPSNKVTEKGKDVELRCDPISGHTALYWYRQSLGQGLEFLIYFQGNSAPDKSGLPSDRFSAERTGGSVSTLTIQRTQQEDSAVYLCASSVTRDSPLHFGNGTRLTVT.

This clonotype was seen more than once but under ten times. The V and J genes are TRBV10-3 and TRBJ1-6; 10 bases align to TRBD1. V was clipped by 1 base and J by 14 bases; unmatched bases: 5. This CDR3 is 14 amino acids long. CDR1 is ENHRY, CDR2 SYGVKD, per germline. CDR3 region: CAISEWDRGSALHF. As DNA, the CDR3 is TGTGCCATCAGTGAGTGGGACAGGGGATCGGCCCTCCACTTT.

The chain links TRBV12-3 or TRBV12-4 to TRBJ1-2; D is perhaps TRBD1 (5 bases). CDR3 size: 15 residues. V shed 5 bases and J shed 5 bases, with 18 bases lying between them. CDR3 amino acids: CASSRGDGGDYGYTF. In DNA, the CDR3 is TGTGCCAGCAGTCGGGGGGACGGTGGAGATTATGGCTACACCTTC.

In this sample, this clonotype turned up a few times. This rearrangement joins TRBV19 to TRBJ1-2; maybe TRBD1 (5 bases). Trimming removed 3 bases from V and 9 bases from J, with 14 bases in between. The CDR3 runs 13 residues. From germline, CDR1 is LNHDA and CDR2 SQIVND (reference sequence). The CDR3 region is CASSMGDRNRYTF. The CDR3 DNA follows: TGTGCCAGTAGTATGGGGGACCGAAACCGCTACACCTTC.

This clonotype is labeled medium-sized. In DNA form, the CDR3 reads TGTGCCAGCAGCCAAGATAGTCGAGGCTACACCTTC. Its protein product is CASSQDSRGYTF. The gene calls are TRBV4-2 and TRBJ1-2, with D uncertain. The germline CDR1 and CDR2 sequences are LGHNA and YNFKEQ. The CDR3 is made up of 12 amino acids. V was shortened by 0 bases and J by 8 bases, with 7 bases between the two germline ends.

In this sample, this clonotype turned up once. The chain links TRBV7-8 to TRBJ2-6; the match to TRBD1 covers 9 bases. V lost 5 bases and J lost 1; bases outside the gene matches: 9. The germline V gene has CDR1 SGHVS and CDR2 FQNEAQ. This CDR3 has 18 residues. This chain's CDR3 is CASSITAQGASGANVLTF. The CDR3 DNA reads as TGTGCCAGCAGCATCACAGCACAGGGGGCATCTGGGGCCAACGTCCTGACTTTC.

This clonotype was counted ten times or more. CDR3 in amino acids: CASSYLGPNQPQHF. CDR3 nucleotide sequence: TGTGCCAGCAGTTACTTGGGGCCCAATCAGCCCCAGCATTTT. This chain connects TRBV6-5 to TRBJ1-5; D might be TRBD1 (5 bases). Between the trimmed V and J ends, which lost 1 base and 3 bases, there was a span of 7 bases. The germline CDR1 and CDR2 sequences are MNHEY and SVGAGI. The CDR3 runs 14 residues.

The chain uses TRBV7-6 and TRBJ2-5; 10 nucleotides agree with TRBD2. The V segment lost 5 bases and the J segment 5 bases; nucleotides outside the gene matches: 11. The germline V gene encodes CDR1 SGHVS and CDR2 FNYEAQ. This CDR3 spans 16 amino acids. The CDR3 spells CASSPWTSGSSETQYF. CDR3 nucleotides: TGTGCCAGCAGCCCCTGGACTAGCGGATCCTCGGAGACCCAGTACTTC.

This clonotype was seen a few times. A much larger clone differs by one base, so this may be a read error. The V call is TRBV7-8, the J call TRBJ1-5; D might be TRBD1 (5 bases). CDR3 length: 16 residues. Between the trimmed V and J ends, which lost 4 bases and 7 bases, there was a span of 20 bases. Germline V lookup: CDR1 SGHVS, CDR2 FQNEAQ. The CDR3 loop is CASSSRGVGEGQPQHF. The DNA of the CDR3 is TGTGCCAGCAGCTCCCGGGGGGTAGGGGAGGGACAGCCCCAGCATTTT.

This clonotype has a count of ten or more. The J gene is TRBJ2-3, the V gene TRBV9; D is tentatively TRBD1 or TRBD2 (5 bases each). The V gene's germline CDR1 is SGDLS and CDR2 YYNGEE. The CDR3 is 15 residues long. V was clipped by 7 bases and J by 3 bases, with 18 bases between them. In DNA form, the CDR3 reads TGTGCCAGCGGGGACGCCGGGGAAGGGACAGATACGCAGTATTTT. This encodes CASGDAGEGTDTQYF.

This clonotype is deemed medium-sized. This sequence joins TRBV5-1 and TRBJ1-2; D remains unclear. Trimming cost V 4 bases and J 7 bases, with 11 bases left between them. Germline loops: CDR1 SGHRS, CDR2 YFSETQ. The CDR3 runs to 12 residues. The CDR3 spells CASSPERRGYTF. The CDR3 nucleotides are TGCGCCAGCAGCCCAGAGCGACGTGGCTACACCTTC.

This clonotype was recorded many times. The J gene is TRBJ1-2, the V gene TRBV29-1; D possibly corresponds to TRBD1 (6 bases). CDR3 length: 12 residues. V shed 3 bases and J shed 8 bases, with 13 bases lying between them. Germline lookup yields CDR1 SQVTM and CDR2 ANQGSEA. CDR3 DNA: TGCAGCGTTGATATCAGGGGAGGAGGCTACACCTTC. It translates to CSVDIRGGGYTF. Combining the CDR3 with reference TRBV29-1 and TRBJ1-2 gives the whole variable domain SAVISQKPSRDICQRGTSLTIQCQVDSQVTMMFWYRQQPGQSLTLIATANQGSEATYESGFVIDKFPISRPNLTFSTLTVSNMSPEDSSIYLCSVDIRGGGYTFGSGTRLTVV.

By share of the sample, this clonotype is large (0.1 to 1%). This rearrangement joins TRBV20-1 to TRBJ2-7; 7 bases map to TRBD2. Per the germline V gene, CDR1 is DFQATT and CDR2 is SNEGSKA (reference sequence). The CDR3 length is 13 residues. DNA for the CDR3: TGCAGCGGGGATAGCGGGCTAACCTACGAGCAGTACTTC. Its protein product is CSGDSGLTYEQYF.

This clonotype was found a few times. V gene TRBV20-1 combines with J gene TRBJ1-2, with D perhaps matching TRBD1 (6 bases). Germline CDR1 and CDR2: DFQATT and SNEGSKA (reference sequence). With 3 bases removed from V and 8 bases from J, the gap between germline ends came to 16 bases. There are 13 residues in the CDR3. This chain's CDR3 is CSASRGAPLGYTF. CDR3 bases: TGCAGTGCTAGTAGGGGGGCCCCATTGGGCTACACCTTC.

This clonotype was seen more than once but under ten times. The chain is built from TRBV11-2 and TRBJ2-1; D call uncertain. V dropped 4 bases and J dropped 6 bases, with 13 bases sitting between them. CDR1 and CDR2 from the germline V gene are SGHAT and FQNNGV. The CDR3 sequence is 14 residues long. The CDR3 reads CASSSHPGSNEQFF. The DNA of the CDR3 is TGTGCCAGCAGCTCCCACCCAGGCTCCAATGAGCAGTTCTTC.

This rearrangement joins TRBV20-1 to TRBJ2-7; 9 positions agree with TRBD2. Germline lookup yields CDR1 DFQATT and CDR2 SNEGSKA (reference sequence). The CDR3 is 14 amino acids. V dropped 6 bases and J dropped 2; count of bases not matched to a gene: 8. CDR3: CSAEGTSLTYEQYF. In DNA, the CDR3 is TGCAGTGCCGAAGGGACTAGCCTTACCTACGAGCAGTACTTC.

This clonotype has at least ten counts. This sequence joins TRBV11-2 and TRBJ1-4; maybe TRBD1 (5 bases). This CDR3 has 15 residues. V was shortened by 1 base and J by 8 bases, with 14 bases between the two germline ends. The V gene's germline CDR1 is SGHAT and CDR2 FQNNGV. CDR3 amino acids: CASSLVGQGGEKLFF. Written as DNA, the CDR3 is TGTGCCAGCAGCTTAGTCGGGCAGGGCGGAGAAAAACTGTTTTTT. Variable domain in full (rest from reference TRBV11-2 and TRBJ1-4): EAGVAQSPRYKIIEKRQSVAFWCNPISGHATLYWYQQILGQGPKLLIQFQNNGVVDDSQLPKDRFSAERLKGVDSTLKIQPAKLEDSAVYLCASSLVGQGGEKLFFGSGTQLSVL.